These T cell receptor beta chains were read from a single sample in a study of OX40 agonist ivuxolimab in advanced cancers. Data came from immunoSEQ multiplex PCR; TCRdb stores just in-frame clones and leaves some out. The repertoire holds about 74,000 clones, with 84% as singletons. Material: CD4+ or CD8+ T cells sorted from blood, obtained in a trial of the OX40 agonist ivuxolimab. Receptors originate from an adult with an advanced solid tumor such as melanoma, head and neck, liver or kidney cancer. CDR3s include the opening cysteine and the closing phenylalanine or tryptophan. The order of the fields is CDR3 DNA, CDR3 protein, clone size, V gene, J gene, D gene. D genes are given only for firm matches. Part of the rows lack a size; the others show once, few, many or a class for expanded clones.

cdr3_nt: TGTGCCAGCAGTGAGGGGGGACGGCTCTATGGCTACACCTTC; cdr3_aa: CASSEGGRLYGYTF; clone_size: once; v_call: TRBV2; j_call: TRBJ1-2; d_call: NA
cdr3_nt: TGTGCCAGCAGTTTCAGGAGGGGCAATCAGCCCCAGCATTTT; cdr3_aa: CASSFRRGNQPQHF; clone_size: NA; v_call: TRBV28; j_call: TRBJ1-5; d_call: NA
cdr3_nt: TGTGCCAGCAGCTTGGGGGGAAGCGCTGGGGCCAACGTCCTGACTTTC; cdr3_aa: CASSLGGSAGANVLTF; clone_size: NA; v_call: TRBV5-4; j_call: TRBJ2-6; d_call: NA
cdr3_nt: TGTGCCAGCAGCTTACGCTACGAGCAGTACTTC; cdr3_aa: CASSLRYEQYF; clone_size: NA; v_call: TRBV7-2; j_call: TRBJ2-7; d_call: NA
cdr3_nt: TGTGCCAGCAGCTTAGTAGCCTACGAGCAGTACTTC; cdr3_aa: CASSLVAYEQYF; clone_size: NA; v_call: TRBV7-9; j_call: TRBJ2-7; d_call: NA
cdr3_nt: TGTGCCAGCAGCCTGGGGCCTACCTTATCTGGAAACACCATATATTTT; cdr3_aa: CASSLGPTLSGNTIYF; clone_size: NA; v_call: TRBV27; j_call: TRBJ1-3; d_call: NA
cdr3_nt: TGCGCCAGCAGCCTCGGGGAGACGAACAATCAGCCCCAGCATTTT; cdr3_aa: CASSLGETNNQPQHF; clone_size: NA; v_call: TRBV5-1; j_call: TRBJ1-5; d_call: NA
cdr3_nt: TGTGCCAGCAGTGAAGCGATGGCAGGGATGAGGTCTACGCAGTATTTT; cdr3_aa: CASSEAMAGMRSTQYF; clone_size: NA; v_call: TRBV6-1; j_call: TRBJ2-3; d_call: NA
cdr3_nt: TGCGCCAGCAGTGAGGACAACACTGAAGCTTTCTTT; cdr3_aa: CASSEDNTEAFF; clone_size: NA; v_call: TRBV10-1; j_call: TRBJ1-1; d_call: NA
cdr3_nt: TGTGCCAGCAGCCCCCGATTAGGACAGGTTTACACTGAAGCTTTCTTT; cdr3_aa: CASSPRLGQVYTEAFF; clone_size: NA; v_call: TRBV14; j_call: TRBJ1-1; d_call: TRBD1
cdr3_nt: TGTGCCAGTAGTATTAGGACTAGCGGCCAAGAGACCCAGTACTTC; cdr3_aa: CASSIRTSGQETQYF; clone_size: NA; v_call: TRBV19; j_call: TRBJ2-5; d_call: TRBD2
cdr3_nt: TGTGCCAGCACAAGGGGGAGCAATCAGCCCCAGCATTTT; cdr3_aa: CASTRGSNQPQHF; clone_size: NA; v_call: TRBV6-5; j_call: TRBJ1-5; d_call: NA
cdr3_nt: TGTGCCAGCAGCAGGGGATTCACTGAAGCTTTCTTT; cdr3_aa: CASSRGFTEAFF; clone_size: NA; v_call: TRBV7-9; j_call: TRBJ1-1; d_call: NA
cdr3_nt: TGCGCCAGCAGCCAGGCCCTTCGCGGGGCGCGATCTGAGACCCAGTACTTC; cdr3_aa: CASSQALRGARSETQYF; clone_size: NA; v_call: TRBV4-1; j_call: TRBJ2-5; d_call: NA
cdr3_nt: TGTGCCAGCAGCTTAGTTATAGGACAACAGGACACTGAAGCTTTCTTT; cdr3_aa: CASSLVIGQQDTEAFF; clone_size: once; v_call: TRBV7-9; j_call: TRBJ1-1; d_call: NA
cdr3_nt: TGTGCCAGCAATACAGGGTCCCTCCATAATTCACCCCTCCACTTT; cdr3_aa: CASNTGSLHNSPLHF; clone_size: few; v_call: TRBV2; j_call: TRBJ1-6; d_call: NA
cdr3_nt: TGCGCCAGCAGTTCCGGGACAGTCCTAGGGGGCCTGAAGACTGAAGCTTTCTTT; cdr3_aa: CASSSGTVLGGLKTEAFF; clone_size: NA; v_call: TRBV10-2; j_call: TRBJ1-1; d_call: TRBD1